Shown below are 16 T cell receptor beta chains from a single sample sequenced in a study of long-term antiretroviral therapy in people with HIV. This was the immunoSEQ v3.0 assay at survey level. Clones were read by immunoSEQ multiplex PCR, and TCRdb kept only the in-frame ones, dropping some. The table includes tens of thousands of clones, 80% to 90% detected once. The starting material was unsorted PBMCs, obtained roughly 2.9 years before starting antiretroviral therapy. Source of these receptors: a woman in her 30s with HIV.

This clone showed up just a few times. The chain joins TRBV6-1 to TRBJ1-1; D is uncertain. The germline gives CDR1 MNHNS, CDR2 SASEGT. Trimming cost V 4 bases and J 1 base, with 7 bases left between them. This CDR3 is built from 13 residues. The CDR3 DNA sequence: TGTGCCAGCAGTGGACGGGAGAACACTGAAGCTTTCTTT. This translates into CASSGRENTEAFF.

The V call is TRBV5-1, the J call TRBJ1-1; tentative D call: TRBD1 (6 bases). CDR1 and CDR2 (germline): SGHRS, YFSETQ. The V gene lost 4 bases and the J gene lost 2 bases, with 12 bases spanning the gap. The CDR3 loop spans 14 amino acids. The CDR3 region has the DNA TGCGCCAGCAGCACCCGGACAGCTAACACTGAAGCTTTCTTT. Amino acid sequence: CASSTRTANTEAFF.

CDR3 DNA: TGTGCCAGCTCACCGACGACAGGGACGAACACCGGGGAGCTGTTTTTT. Its protein is CASSPTTGTNTGELFF. The J gene is TRBJ2-2, the V gene TRBV18; 7 bases are a match to TRBD1. The CDR3 is 16 residues long. V trimming: 3 bases; J trimming: 0 bases; junction bases outside the gene matches: 4. The germline gives CDR1 KGHSH, CDR2 LQKENI.

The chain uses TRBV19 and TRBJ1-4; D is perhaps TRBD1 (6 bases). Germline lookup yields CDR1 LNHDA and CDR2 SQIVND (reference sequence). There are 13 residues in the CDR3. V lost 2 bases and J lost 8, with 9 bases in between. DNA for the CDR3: TGTGCCAGTAGTATAACAGGGATCGAAAAACTGTTTTTT. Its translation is CASSITGIEKLFF.

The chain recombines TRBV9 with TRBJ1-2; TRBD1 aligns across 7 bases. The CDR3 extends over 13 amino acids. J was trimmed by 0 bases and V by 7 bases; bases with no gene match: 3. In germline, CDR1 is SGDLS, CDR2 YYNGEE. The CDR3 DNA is TGTGCCAGCGCCAGGGGGGCTAACTATGGCTACACCTTC. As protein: CASARGANYGYTF.

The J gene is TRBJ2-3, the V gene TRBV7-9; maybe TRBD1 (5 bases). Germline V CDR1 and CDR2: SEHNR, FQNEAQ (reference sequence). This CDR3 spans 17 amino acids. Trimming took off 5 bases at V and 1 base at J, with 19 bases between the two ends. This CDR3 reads CASSLTTEGFRTDTQYF. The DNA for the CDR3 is TGTGCCAGCAGCCTTACGACAGAAGGGTTCCGCACAGATACGCAGTATTTT.

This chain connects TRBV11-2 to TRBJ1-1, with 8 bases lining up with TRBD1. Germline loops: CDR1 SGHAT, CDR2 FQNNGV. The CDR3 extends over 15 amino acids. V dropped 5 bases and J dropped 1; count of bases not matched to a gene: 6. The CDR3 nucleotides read TGTGCCAGCAGCACCCCGGACAGGGCGAACACTGAAGCTTTCTTT. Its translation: CASSTPDRANTEAFF.

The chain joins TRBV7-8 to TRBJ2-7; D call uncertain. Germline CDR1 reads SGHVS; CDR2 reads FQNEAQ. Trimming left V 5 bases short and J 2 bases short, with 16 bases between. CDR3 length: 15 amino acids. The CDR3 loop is CASSLRNGIAYEQYV. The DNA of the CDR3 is TGTGCCAGCAGCCTCAGAAACGGTATCGCCTACGAGCAGTACGTC.

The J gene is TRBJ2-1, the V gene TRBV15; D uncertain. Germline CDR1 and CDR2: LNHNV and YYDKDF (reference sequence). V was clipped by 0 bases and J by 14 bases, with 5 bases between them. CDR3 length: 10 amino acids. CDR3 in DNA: TGTGCCACCAGCAGAGATAAGGAGTTCTTC. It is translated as CATSRDKEFF.

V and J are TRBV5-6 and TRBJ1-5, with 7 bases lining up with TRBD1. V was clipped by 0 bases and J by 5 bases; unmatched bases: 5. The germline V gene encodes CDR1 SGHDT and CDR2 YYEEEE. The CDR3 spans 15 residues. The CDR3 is CASSLADRLYQPQHF. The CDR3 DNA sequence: TGTGCCAGCAGCTTGGCGGACAGGCTCTATCAGCCCCAGCATTTT.

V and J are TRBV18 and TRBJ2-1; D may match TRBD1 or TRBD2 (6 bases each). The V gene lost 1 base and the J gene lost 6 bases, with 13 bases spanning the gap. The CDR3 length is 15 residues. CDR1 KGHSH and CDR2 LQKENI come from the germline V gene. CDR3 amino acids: CASSPLGGPVNEQFF. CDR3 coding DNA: TGTGCCAGCTCACCACTGGGGGGCCCGGTCAATGAGCAGTTCTTC.

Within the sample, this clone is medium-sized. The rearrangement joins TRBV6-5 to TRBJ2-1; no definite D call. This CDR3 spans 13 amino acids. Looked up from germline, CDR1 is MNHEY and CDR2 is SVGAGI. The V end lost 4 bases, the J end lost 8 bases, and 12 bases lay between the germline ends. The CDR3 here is CASSLASGYEQFF. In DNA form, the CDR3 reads TGTGCCAGCAGTTTAGCCTCGGGTTATGAGCAGTTCTTC.

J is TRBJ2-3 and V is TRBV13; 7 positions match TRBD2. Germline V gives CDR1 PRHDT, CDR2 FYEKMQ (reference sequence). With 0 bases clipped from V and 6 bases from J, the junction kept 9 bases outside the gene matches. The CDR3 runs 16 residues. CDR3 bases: TGTGCCAGCAGCTTAGGAGTAGGAGCGGGGTCGGATACGCAGTATTTT. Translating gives CASSLGVGAGSDTQYF.

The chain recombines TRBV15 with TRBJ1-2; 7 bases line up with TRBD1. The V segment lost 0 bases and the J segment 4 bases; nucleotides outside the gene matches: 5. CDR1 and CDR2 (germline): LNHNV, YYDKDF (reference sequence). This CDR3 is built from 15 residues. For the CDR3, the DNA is TGTGCCACCAGCAGAGAGGGGACAGTACTCTATGGCTACACCTTC. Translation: CATSREGTVLYGYTF.

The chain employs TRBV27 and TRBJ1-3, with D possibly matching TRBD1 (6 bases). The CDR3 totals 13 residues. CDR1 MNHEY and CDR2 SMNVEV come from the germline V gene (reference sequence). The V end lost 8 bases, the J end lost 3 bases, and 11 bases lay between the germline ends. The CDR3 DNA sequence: TGTGCCAGCTCGGGGGCCGGTGGAAACACCATATATTTT. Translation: CASSGAGGNTIYF.

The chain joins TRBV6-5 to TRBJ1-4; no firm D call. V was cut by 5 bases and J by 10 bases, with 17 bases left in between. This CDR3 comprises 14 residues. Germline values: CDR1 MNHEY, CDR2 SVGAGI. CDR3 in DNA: TGTGCCAGCAGTCTCGACGGAGGTACCCGAAAACTGTTTTTT. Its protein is CASSLDGGTRKLFF.